The 7 T cell receptor beta chains listed next were all sequenced from one sample in a study of beta chain features in type 1 diabetes (dated by TCRdb to 2016 to 2018). Receptors were amplified or captured by the immunoSEQ multiplex PCR assay. The entire isolated RNA was reverse transcribed using the High Capacity cDNA Reverse Transcription Kit, and thus expressed TCRB transcripts were sequenced. Sourced from immuneACCESS, this table was stored by TCRdb with only in-frame sequences that have V and J called. A share of the clones is absent; for the studies checked, an unresolved V gene accounts for under half, and the remainder has no known explanation. The sample table contains roughly 450,000 clones; only one count was recorded for about 15% of them. 0.035% to 0.045% of the sample belongs to the ten largest clones. Source material: naive CD4+ T cells from blood. The sample's cell subset or site label is to be understood as: true naive CD4+ T cells. The receptors here all came from a man aged 25-45 years in good health.

A note on this clone: The same CDR3 also results from other DNA sequences found in this sample. The rearrangement links TRBV30 to TRBJ1-3; D is ambiguous. CDR3 size: 13 residues. V was trimmed by 4 bases and J by 0 bases, leaving 7 bases between them. Looked up from germline, CDR1 is GTSNPN and CDR2 is SVGIG (reference sequence). CDR3 loop: CAWKWGSGNTIYF. CDR3 DNA: TGTGCCTGGAAGTGGGGCTCTGGAAACACCATATATTTT.

This chain uses TRBV29-1 with TRBJ1-2, with D perhaps TRBD1 (6 bases). Trimming took 4 bases from V and 5 from J, leaving 17 bases between them. Germline-derived CDR1 and CDR2 are SQVTM and ANQGSEA. The CDR3 is 14 amino acids. Written as DNA, the CDR3 is TGCAGCGTTGGAGAAGGGGGTAAAGTGTATGGCTACACCTTC. Encoded protein: CSVGEGGKVYGYTF.

J is TRBJ2-5 and V is TRBV6-5; 7 nucleotides agree with TRBD1. The CDR3 loop spans 15 amino acids. Unmatched junction bases numbered 12, after V lost 6 bases and J lost 5 bases. The germline V gene has CDR1 MNHEY and CDR2 SVGAGI. As DNA, the CDR3 is TGTGCCAGCAGGCCCACAACGACAGGGCGGGAGACCCAGTACTTC. Protein: CASRPTTTGRETQYF.

The rearrangement joins TRBV6-5 to TRBJ2-2, with TRBD1 identical over 8 bases. This CDR3 spans 14 amino acids. The germline V gene has CDR1 MNHEY and CDR2 SVGAGI. With 6 bases clipped from V and 4 bases from J, the junction kept 4 bases outside the gene matches. The CDR3 DNA sequence: TGTGCCAGCAGCCGGGACAGGCCCACCGGGGAGCTGTTTTTT. This sequence encodes CASSRDRPTGELFF.

This clone came up a few times. The chain employs TRBV27 and TRBJ2-3; unclear D gene. The V and J ends lost 3 bases and 4 bases respectively, with 11 bases between them. This CDR3 spans 14 amino acids. Germline values: CDR1 MNHEY, CDR2 SMNVEV (reference sequence). The CDR3 nucleotides are TGTGCCAGCAGTTTTAATGGGGTTCCAGATACGCAGTATTTT. Amino acid sequence: CASSFNGVPDTQYF.

This clone appeared a few times. The chain combines TRBV15 with TRBJ2-3, with D perhaps given as TRBD1 or TRBD2 (5 bases each). The CDR3 loop spans 15 amino acids. V was cut by 5 bases and J by 0 bases, with 12 bases left in between. From germline, CDR1 is LNHNV and CDR2 YYDKDF (reference sequence). CDR3 loop: CATSPQGPSTDTQYF. In DNA form, the CDR3 reads TGTGCCACCAGCCCTCAGGGACCAAGCACAGATACGCAGTATTTT.

This clone has just a few counts. The gene calls are TRBV7-2 and TRBJ2-5; 8 positions agree with TRBD1. The germline V gene has CDR1 SGHTA and CDR2 FQGNSA. The CDR3 is 14 amino acids. The ends lost 7 bases at V and 7 bases at J; junction bases unmatched: 11. The CDR3 DNA is TGTGCCAGCACGCGGGGACAGGCCTCGAGGACCCAGTACTTC. This sequence encodes CASTRGQASRTQYF.